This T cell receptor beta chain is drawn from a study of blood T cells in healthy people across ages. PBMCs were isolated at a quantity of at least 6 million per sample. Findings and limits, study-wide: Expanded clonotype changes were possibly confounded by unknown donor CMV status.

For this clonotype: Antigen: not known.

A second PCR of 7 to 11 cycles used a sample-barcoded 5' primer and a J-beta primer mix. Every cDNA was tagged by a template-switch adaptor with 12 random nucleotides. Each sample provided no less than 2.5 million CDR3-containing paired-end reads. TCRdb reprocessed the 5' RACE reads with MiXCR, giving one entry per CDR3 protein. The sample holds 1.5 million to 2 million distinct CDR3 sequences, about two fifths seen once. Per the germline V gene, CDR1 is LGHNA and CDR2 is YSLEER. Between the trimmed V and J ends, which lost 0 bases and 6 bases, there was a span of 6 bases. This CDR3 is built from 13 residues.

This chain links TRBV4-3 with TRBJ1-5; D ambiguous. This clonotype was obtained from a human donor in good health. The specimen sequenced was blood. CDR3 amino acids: CASSQEGSQPQHF. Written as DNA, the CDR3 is TGCGCCAGCAGCCAAGAGGGGTCTCAGCCCCAGCATTTT.